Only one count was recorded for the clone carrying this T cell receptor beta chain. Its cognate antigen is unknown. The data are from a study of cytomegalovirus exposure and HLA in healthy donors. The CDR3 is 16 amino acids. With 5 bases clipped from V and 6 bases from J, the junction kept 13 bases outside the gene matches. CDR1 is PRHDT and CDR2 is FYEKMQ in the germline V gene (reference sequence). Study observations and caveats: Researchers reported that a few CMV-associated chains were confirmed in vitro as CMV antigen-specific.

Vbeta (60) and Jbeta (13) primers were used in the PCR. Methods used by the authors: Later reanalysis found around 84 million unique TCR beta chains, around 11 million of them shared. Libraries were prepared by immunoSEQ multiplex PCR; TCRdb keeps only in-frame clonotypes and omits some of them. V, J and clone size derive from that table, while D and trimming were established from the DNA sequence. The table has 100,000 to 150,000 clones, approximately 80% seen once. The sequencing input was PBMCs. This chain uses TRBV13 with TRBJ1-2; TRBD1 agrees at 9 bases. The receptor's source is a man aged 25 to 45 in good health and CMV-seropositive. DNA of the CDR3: TGTGCCAGCAGCCTGGGGACAGGGTTATCGGGGGATGGCTACACCTTC. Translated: CASSLGTGLSGDGYTF.